This is a list of T cell receptor beta chains from one sample in a study of T cell responses to AZD1222 COVID-19 vaccine. The method was immunoSEQ multiplex PCR; TCRdb's version includes in-frame clones alone and lacks a portion of them. The sample has about 97,000 clones, 90% to 95% seen once; the top ten hold 6% to 9%. This sample comprised peripheral blood, obtained on day 0 of AZD1222 vaccination. The receptors here all came from an adult in good health. Both conserved end residues are part of each CDR3. A D gene is named only where the DNA matches it firmly. A clone size is listed for some rows: how often the clone was seen (once, few, many), or a class if it is expanded.

clone_size	d_call	v_call	j_call	cdr3_nt	cdr3_aa
NA	NA	TRBV28	TRBJ2-7	TGTGCCAGCAGTTTCCAATCAGGTTCCCGCGAGCAGTACTTC	CASSFQSGSREQYF
NA	TRBD2	TRBV6-5	TRBJ2-5	TGTGCCAGCAGCTCGGGACTAGCGGGAGGAGAGACCCAGTACTTC	CASSSGLAGGETQYF
NA	NA	TRBV11-2	TRBJ1-5	TGTGCCAGCAGCTTACAGGGGAATACGGGACAGCCCCAGCATTTT	CASSLQGNTGQPQHF
NA	NA	TRBV9	TRBJ2-1	TGTGCCAGCACCATTGGGCGACAGGCGGCGGGTGAGCAGTTCTTC	CASTIGRQAAGEQFF
NA	TRBD1	TRBV12-5	TRBJ2-5	TGTGCTAGTGGTCAGGGGGAAGGGAAAGAGACCCAGTACTTC	CASGQGEGKETQYF
NA	TRBD1	TRBV30	TRBJ1-5	TGTGCCTGGAGTCTAGGGGCAGGGGGCCTAAATCAGCCCCAGCATTTT	CAWSLGAGGLNQPQHF
NA	TRBD2	TRBV4-3	TRBJ2-2	TGCGCCAGCAGCCCAGGGAGCGCGGGAGGCACCGGGGAGCTGTTTTTT	CASSPGSAGGTGELFF
NA	NA	TRBV6-1	TRBJ1-2	TGTGCCAGCAGTGAAGCCTTTGGGGGAGCGGGCTACACCTTC	CASSEAFGGAGYTF
NA	TRBD1	TRBV15	TRBJ1-5	TGTGCCACCCGATGGGGACAGGGATGGAATCAGCCCCAGCATTTT	CATRWGQGWNQPQHF
once	NA	TRBV4-1	TRBJ1-1	TGCGCCAGCAGCCCGCGGGCCTCCTTACCGAACACTGAAGCTTTCTTT	CASSPRASLPNTEAFF
NA	NA	TRBV5-8	TRBJ2-1	TGTGCCAGCAGCTTCGGCAGGGCCCTAAGTTGGGAGCAGTTCTTC	CASSFGRALSWEQFF
NA	NA	TRBV20-1	TRBJ1-1	TGCAGTGCTAGAGAGAACACTGAAGCTTTCTTT	CSARENTEAFF
NA	NA	TRBV7-9	TRBJ1-3	TGTGCCAGCAGCTTCCTGAGGGGGGCAGGGGGAAACACCATATATTTT	CASSFLRGAGGNTIYF
NA	NA	TRBV5-1	TRBJ2-3	TGCGCCAGCAGCCCAGTAGGGGGAATTACAGATACGCAGTATTTT	CASSPVGGITDTQYF
NA	NA	TRBV5-8	TRBJ1-1	TGTGCCAGCAGCCCACGGACTTACGACCTACAAGCTTTCTTT	CASSPRTYDLQAFF
once	TRBD1	TRBV7-2	TRBJ2-3	TGTGCCAGCGGAAGGGACAGCCTTTCAGATACGCAGTATTTT	CASGRDSLSDTQYF
NA	NA	TRBV12-2	TRBJ2-1	TGTGCAAGTCGCTTATATGGCTTTCCAAGAACTATCTACAATGAGCAGTTCTTC	CASRLYGFPRTIYNEQFF
NA	TRBD1	TRBV27	TRBJ1-1	TGTGCCAGCAGTATCACCACAGGGGGGAGAGCTTTCTTT	CASSITTGGRAFF
NA	TRBD2	TRBV7-2	TRBJ2-4	TGTGCCAGCAGCCCACCGGGACTAGCGGATGTAGCCAAAAACATTCAGTACTTC	CASSPPGLADVAKNIQYF
NA	TRBD1	TRBV7-3	TRBJ1-1	TGTGCCAGCAGCCCCCAGGGGACAGGGGGCCTTACTGAAGCTTTCTTT	CASSPQGTGGLTEAFF
NA	TRBD1	TRBV27	TRBJ1-2	TGTGCCAGCAGTCACAGGGGCCTTAACTATGGCTACACCTTC	CASSHRGLNYGYTF
NA	NA	TRBV6-5	TRBJ1-5	TGTGCCAGCAGCCCCAGGGGCGCCGATCAGCCCCAGCATTTT	CASSPRGADQPQHF
once	NA	TRBV6-1	TRBJ1-5	TGTGCCAGCAGTGAACAAGGCCCGTGGGGCAATCAGCCCCAGCATTTT	CASSEQGPWGNQPQHF
few	TRBD1	TRBV5-1	TRBJ1-1	TGCGCCAGCAGCTTACACCGGGACAGCTCACGGAACACTGAAGCTTTCTTT	CASSLHRDSSRNTEAFF
NA	NA	TRBV6-5	TRBJ1-2	TGTGCCAGCAGTTACTCGGGAGTGGGAGTCTCCGGCTACACCTTC	CASSYSGVGVSGYTF
NA	TRBD2	TRBV29-1	TRBJ2-1	TGCAGCGGATCCGGGAGCGGGAGTGACGATGAGCAGTTCTTC	CSGSGSGSDDEQFF
once	TRBD1	TRBV7-2	TRBJ1-2	TGTGCCAGCAGCTCTAACAGGGGCCCTATTTGGACCTTC	CASSSNRGPIWTF
once	TRBD2	TRBV5-1	TRBJ2-1	TGCGCCAGCAGCTTGGGAGGGACTAGTGCCTCCTACAATGAGCAGTTCTTC	CASSLGGTSASYNEQFF
NA	NA	TRBV6-5	TRBJ1-1	TGTGCCAGCAGTTTACAGTTCATGAACACTGAAGCTTTCTTT	CASSLQFMNTEAFF
NA	TRBD1	TRBV11-1	TRBJ1-1	TGTGCCAGCAGCCTACAACAGGGGGGCACTGAAGCTTTCTTT	CASSLQQGGTEAFF
NA	NA	TRBV5-8	TRBJ1-1	TGTGCCAGCAGCTTTACCGGGTTTCGAGGAACTGAAGCTTTCTTT	CASSFTGFRGTEAFF
NA	NA	TRBV9	TRBJ1-2	TGTGCCAGCGGGACGGACACTAACTATGGCTACACCTTC	CASGTDTNYGYTF
NA	NA	TRBV4-2	TRBJ2-7	TGTGCCAGCAGCCAAGAGGTTACAGGCGGAGGGCCCTACGAGCAGTACTTC	CASSQEVTGGGPYEQYF
NA	NA	TRBV7-9	TRBJ1-2	TGTGCCAGCAGCTCGACAGAGGGTCTGGGGGCGAAGGGCTACACCTTC	CASSSTEGLGAKGYTF
NA	NA	TRBV11-2	TRBJ2-5	TGTGCCAGCAGCTTAGATCGGGAGGAGACCCAGTACTTC	CASSLDREETQYF
NA	TRBD2	TRBV9	TRBJ2-5	TGTGCCAGCAGCGTAGGCGCGGGAGGAATGGAGACCCAGTACTTC	CASSVGAGGMETQYF
NA	NA	TRBV4-3	TRBJ2-7	TGCGCCAGCGGGGTTCGTGGCTCCTACGAGCAGTACTTC	CASGVRGSYEQYF
NA	TRBD1	TRBV5-4	TRBJ2-1	TGTGCCAGCAGCCCGAGAAGAAGACAGGGGATGTACAATGAGCAGTTCTTC	CASSPRRRQGMYNEQFF
NA	NA	TRBV5-1	TRBJ2-5	TGCGCCAGCAGCTTGTTTCAGGGCCCAGAGACCCAGTACTTC	CASSLFQGPETQYF
NA	TRBD1	TRBV24-1	TRBJ2-2	TGTGCCACCAGTGACTCAGGACAGGAGAACACCGGGGAGCTGTTTTTT	CATSDSGQENTGELFF
NA	NA	TRBV12-3/TRBV12-4	TRBJ1-2	TGTGCCAGCACCCTCTCGAGCTATGGCTACACCTTC	CASTLSSYGYTF
NA	TRBD1	TRBV13	TRBJ2-6	TGTGCCAGCAGCGCCGGGACAGGGATCGGGGCCAACGTCCTGACTTTC	CASSAGTGIGANVLTF
NA	NA	TRBV10-3	TRBJ1-1	TGTGCCATCAGTGAACCCTCGTTAGGGGGTGAAGCTTTCTTT	CAISEPSLGGEAFF
NA	TRBD2	TRBV2	TRBJ2-1	TGTGCCAGCAAGGGGACTAGTGGGGACAATGAGCAGTTCTTC	CASKGTSGDNEQFF
few	TRBD1	TRBV10-3	TRBJ2-5	TGTGCCACCAGACAGGGTGTGGAGACCCAGTACTTC	CATRQGVETQYF
NA	TRBD1	TRBV3-1/TRBV3-2	TRBJ2-3	TGTGCCAGCAGCCCACCGACAGGGGTGAATACGCAGTATTTT	CASSPPTGVNTQYF
NA	NA	TRBV5-1	TRBJ1-2	TGCGCCAGCAGCTTGGATGGGGGCCACTATGGCTACACCTTC	CASSLDGGHYGYTF
once	NA	TRBV4-3	TRBJ1-2	TGCGCCAGCAGCCAAGATTCCAGGGTGGGCAGTGGCTACACCTTC	CASSQDSRVGSGYTF
once	NA	TRBV7-9	TRBJ2-1	TGTGCCAGCAGCTCCGGGTCTCAGTTCTTC	CASSSGSQFF
NA	TRBD2	TRBV7-9	TRBJ2-3	TGTGCCAGCAGCTCTAGCGGGGAGACAGATACGCAGTATTTT	CASSSSGETDTQYF
NA	NA	TRBV7-6	TRBJ1-1	TGTGCCAGCAGCTTAGCGGGATCTGAAGCTTTCTTT	CASSLAGSEAFF
NA	TRBD1	TRBV2	TRBJ1-1	TGTGCCAGCAGTGGGACGGACAGGGTTTCTGAAGCTTTCTTT	CASSGTDRVSEAFF